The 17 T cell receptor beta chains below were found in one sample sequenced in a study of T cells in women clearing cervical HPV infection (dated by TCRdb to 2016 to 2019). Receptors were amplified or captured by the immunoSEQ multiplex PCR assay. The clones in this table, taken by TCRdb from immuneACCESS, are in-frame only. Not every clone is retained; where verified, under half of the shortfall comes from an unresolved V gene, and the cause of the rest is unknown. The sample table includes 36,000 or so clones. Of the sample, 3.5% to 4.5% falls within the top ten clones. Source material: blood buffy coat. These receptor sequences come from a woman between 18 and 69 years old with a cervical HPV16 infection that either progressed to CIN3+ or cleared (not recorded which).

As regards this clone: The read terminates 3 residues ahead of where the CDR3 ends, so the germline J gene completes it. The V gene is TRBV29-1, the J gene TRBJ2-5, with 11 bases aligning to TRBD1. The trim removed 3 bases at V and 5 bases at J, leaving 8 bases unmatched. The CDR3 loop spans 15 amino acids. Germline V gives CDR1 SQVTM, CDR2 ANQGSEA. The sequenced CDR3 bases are TGCAGCGTTGATGGTTGGACAGGGGGCCGGGAGACC. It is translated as CSVDGWTGGRET. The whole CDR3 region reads CSVDGWTGGRETQYF.

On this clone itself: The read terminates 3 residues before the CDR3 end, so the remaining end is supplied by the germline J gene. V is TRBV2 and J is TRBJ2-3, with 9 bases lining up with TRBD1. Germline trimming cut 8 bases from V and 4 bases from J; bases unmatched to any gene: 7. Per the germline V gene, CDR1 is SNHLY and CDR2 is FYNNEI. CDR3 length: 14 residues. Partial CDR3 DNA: TGTGCCAGCGGACAGGGGCTTCTCGCAGATACG. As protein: CASGQGLLADT. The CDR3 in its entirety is CASGQGLLADTQYF.

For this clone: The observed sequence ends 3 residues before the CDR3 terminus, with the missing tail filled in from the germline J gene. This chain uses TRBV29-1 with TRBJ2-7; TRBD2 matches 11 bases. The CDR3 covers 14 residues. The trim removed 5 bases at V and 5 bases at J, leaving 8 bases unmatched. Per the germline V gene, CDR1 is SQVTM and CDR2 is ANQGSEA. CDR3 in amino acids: CSVSHGTSGDEQYF. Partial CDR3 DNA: TGCAGCGTTTCTCACGGGACTAGCGGAGACGAG.

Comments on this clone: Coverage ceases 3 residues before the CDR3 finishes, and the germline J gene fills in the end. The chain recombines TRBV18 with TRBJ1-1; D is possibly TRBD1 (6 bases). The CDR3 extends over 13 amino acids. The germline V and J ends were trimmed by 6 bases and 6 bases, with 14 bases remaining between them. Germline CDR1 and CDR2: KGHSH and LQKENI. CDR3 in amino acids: CASSPDSTAEAFF. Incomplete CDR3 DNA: TGTGCCAGCTCTCCGGACAGTACGGCTGAA.

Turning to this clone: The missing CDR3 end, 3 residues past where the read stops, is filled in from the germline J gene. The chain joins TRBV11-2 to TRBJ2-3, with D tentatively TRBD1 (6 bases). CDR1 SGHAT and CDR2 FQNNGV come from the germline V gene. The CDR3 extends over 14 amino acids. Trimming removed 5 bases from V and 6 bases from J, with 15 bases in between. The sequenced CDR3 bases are TGTGCCAGCAGCCTCCGGGACACATGGGATACG. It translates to CASSLRDTWDT. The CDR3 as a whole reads CASSLRDTWDTQYF.

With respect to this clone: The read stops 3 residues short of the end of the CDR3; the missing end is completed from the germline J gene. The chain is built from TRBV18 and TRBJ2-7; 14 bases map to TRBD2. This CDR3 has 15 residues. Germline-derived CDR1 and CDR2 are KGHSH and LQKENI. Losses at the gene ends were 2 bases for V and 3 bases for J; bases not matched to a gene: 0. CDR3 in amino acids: CASSPGTSGSYEQYF. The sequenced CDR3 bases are TGTGCCAGCTCACCAGGGACTAGCGGGAGCTACGAG.

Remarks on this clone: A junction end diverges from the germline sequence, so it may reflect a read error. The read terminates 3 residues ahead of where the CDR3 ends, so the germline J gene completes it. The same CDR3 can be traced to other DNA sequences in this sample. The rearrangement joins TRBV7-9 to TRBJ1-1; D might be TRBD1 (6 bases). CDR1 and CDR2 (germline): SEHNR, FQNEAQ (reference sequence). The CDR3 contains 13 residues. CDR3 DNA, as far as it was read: TGTGCCAGCAGCCAAGACAGGTTCACTGAG. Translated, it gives CASSQDRFTE. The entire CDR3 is CASSQDRFTEAFF. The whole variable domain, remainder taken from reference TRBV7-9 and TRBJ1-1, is DTGVSQNPRHKITKRGQNVTFRCDPISEHNRLYWYRQTLGQGPEFLTYFQNEAQLEKSRLLSDRFSAERPKGSFSTLEIQRTEQGDSAMYLCASSQDRFTEAFFGQGTRLTVV.

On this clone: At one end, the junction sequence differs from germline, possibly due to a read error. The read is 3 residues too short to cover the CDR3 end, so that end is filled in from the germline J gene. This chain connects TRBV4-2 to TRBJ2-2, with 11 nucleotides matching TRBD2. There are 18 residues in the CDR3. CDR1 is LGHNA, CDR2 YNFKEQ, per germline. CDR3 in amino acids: CASSQAFGLAGGTGELFF. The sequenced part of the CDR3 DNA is TGCGCCAGCAGCCAGGCTTTTGGGCTAGCGGGAGGCACCGGGGAG.

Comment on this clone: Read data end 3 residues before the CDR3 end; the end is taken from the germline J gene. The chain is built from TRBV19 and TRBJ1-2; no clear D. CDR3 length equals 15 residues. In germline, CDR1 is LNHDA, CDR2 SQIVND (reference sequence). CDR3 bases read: TGTGCCAGTAGTTCGACAAGCCCCCTCCTCTACGAC. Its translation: CASSSTSPLLYD. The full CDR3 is CASSSTSPLLYDYTF.

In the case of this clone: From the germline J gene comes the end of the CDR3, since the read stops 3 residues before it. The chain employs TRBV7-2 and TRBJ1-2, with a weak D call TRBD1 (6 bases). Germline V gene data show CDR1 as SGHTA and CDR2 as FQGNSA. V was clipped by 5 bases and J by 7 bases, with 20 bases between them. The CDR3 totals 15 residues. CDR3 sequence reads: CASSPQLGGQGGYTF. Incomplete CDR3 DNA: TGTGCCAGCAGCCCCCAGCTCGGGGGGCAGGGTGGC.

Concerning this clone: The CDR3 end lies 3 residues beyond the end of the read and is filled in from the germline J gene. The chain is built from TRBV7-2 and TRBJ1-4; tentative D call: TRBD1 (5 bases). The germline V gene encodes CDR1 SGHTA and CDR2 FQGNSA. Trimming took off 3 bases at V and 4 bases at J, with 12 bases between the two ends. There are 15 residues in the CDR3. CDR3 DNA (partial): TGTGCCAGCAGCTTGGCAGGGTTTAATAATGAAAAA. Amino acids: CASSLAGFNNEK. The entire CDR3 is CASSLAGFNNEKLFF. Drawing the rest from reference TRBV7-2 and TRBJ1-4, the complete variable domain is GAGVSQSPSNKVTEKGKDVELRCDPISGHTALYWYRQSLGQGLEFLIYFQGNSAPDKSGLPSDRFSAERTGGSVSTLTIQRTQQEDSAVYLCASSLAGFNNEKLFFGSGTQLSVL.

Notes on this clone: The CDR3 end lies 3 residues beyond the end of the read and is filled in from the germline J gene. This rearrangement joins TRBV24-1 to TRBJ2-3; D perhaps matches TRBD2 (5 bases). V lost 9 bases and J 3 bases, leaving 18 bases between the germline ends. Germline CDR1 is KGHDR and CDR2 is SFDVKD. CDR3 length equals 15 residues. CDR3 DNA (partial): TGTGCCACCGGCTCGGGGTGGGGAGCGACAGATACG. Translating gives CATGSGWGATDT. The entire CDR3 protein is CATGSGWGATDTQYF.

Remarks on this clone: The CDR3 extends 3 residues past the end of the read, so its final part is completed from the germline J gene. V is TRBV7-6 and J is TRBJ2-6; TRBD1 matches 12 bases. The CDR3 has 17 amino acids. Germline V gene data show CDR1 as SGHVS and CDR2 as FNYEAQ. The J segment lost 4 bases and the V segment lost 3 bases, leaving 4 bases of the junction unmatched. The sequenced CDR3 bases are TGTGCCAGCAGCTTCGGGGGACAGGGGGCCGGGGCCAACGTC. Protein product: CASSFGGQGAGANV. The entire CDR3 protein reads CASSFGGQGAGANVLTF. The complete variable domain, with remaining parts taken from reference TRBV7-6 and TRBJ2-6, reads GAGVSQSPRYKVTKRGQDVALRCDPISGHVSLYWYRQALGQGPEFLTYFNYEAQQDKSGLPNDRFSAERPEGSISTLTIQRTEQRDSAMYRCASSFGGQGAGANVLTFGAGSRLTVL.

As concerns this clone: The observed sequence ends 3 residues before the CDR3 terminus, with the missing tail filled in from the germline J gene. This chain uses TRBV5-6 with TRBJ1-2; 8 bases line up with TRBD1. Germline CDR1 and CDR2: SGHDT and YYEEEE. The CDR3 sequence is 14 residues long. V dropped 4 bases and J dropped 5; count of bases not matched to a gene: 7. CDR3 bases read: TGTGCCAGCAGCGAGAACAGGGGGGCGTATGGC. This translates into CASSENRGAYG. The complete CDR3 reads CASSENRGAYGYTF. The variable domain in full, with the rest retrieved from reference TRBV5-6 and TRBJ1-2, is DAGVTQSPTHLIKTRGQQVTLRCSPKSGHDTVSWYQQALGQGPQFIFQYYEEEERQRGNFPDRFSGHQFPNYSSELNVNALLLGDSALYLCASSENRGAYGYTFGSGTRLTVV.

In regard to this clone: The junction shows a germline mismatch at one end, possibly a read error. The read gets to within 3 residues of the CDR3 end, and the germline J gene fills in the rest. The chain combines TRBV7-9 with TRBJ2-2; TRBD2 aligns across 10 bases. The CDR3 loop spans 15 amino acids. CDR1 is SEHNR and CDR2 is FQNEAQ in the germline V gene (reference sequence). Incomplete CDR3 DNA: TGTGCCAGCAGTTTAGCGGGGGGGAACACCGGGGAG. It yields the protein CASSLAGGNTGE. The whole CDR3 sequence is CASSLAGGNTGELFF.

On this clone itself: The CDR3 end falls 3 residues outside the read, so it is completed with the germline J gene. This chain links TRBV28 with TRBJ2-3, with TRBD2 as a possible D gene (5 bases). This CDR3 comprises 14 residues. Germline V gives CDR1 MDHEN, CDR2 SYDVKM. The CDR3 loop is CASSFIGELETQYF. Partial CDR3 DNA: TGTGCCAGCAGTTTTATCGGGGAGCTAGAGACG. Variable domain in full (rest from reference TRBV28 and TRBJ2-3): DVKVTQSSRYLVKRTGEKVFLECVQDMDHENMFWYRQDPGLGLRLIYFSYDVKMKEKGDIPEGYSVSREKKERFSLILESASTNQTSMYLCASSFIGELETQYFGPGTRLTVL.

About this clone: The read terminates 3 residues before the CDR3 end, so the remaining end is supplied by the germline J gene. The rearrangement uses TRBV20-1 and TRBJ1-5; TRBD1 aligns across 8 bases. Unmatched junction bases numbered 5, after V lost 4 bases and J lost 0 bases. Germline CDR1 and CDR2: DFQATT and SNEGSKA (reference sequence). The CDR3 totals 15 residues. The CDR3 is CSATTRGLSNQPQHF. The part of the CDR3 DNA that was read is TGCAGTGCTACCACCAGGGGGCTTAGCAATCAGCCC.